The next 10 T cell receptor beta chains were all read from a single sample in a study of cytomegalovirus exposure and HLA in healthy donors listed by TCRdb under 2017. Libraries were constructed by the immunoSEQ multiplex PCR assay. A mixture of 60 forward primers for TCR Vbeta segments and 13 reverse primers for TCR Jbeta segments was used in the multiplex PCR. This is the immuneACCESS table as TCRdb keeps it, with only in-frame sequences that have V and J called. A part of the clones is gone; compared with another copy, unresolved V genes explain less than half, and the rest is unexplained. The sample table shows some 80,000 clones, and approximately 80% are seen once. Together, the top ten hold 13% of the sample. Sequences were obtained from PBMCs. The origin of the receptors is a human donor in good health.

This clone was counted once. V gene TRBV6-1 combines with J gene TRBJ1-2, with a weak D call TRBD1 (5 bases). CDR3 length equals 12 residues. Per germline, CDR1 MNHNS and CDR2 SASEGT. Between the trimmed V and J ends, which lost 4 bases and 5 bases, there was a span of 8 bases. CDR3 DNA sequence: TGTGCCAGCAGTGGAGGGACTTATGGCTACACCTTC. As protein: CASSGGTYGYTF.

This clone was seen just once. This chain joins TRBV7-9 and TRBJ1-2; D possibly corresponds to TRBD1 (6 bases). This CDR3 is built from 17 residues. Germline lookup yields CDR1 SEHNR and CDR2 FQNEAQ (reference sequence). Trimming left V 5 bases short and J 4 bases short, with 23 bases between. The CDR3 nucleotides read TGTGCCAGCAGCCTCGCCCTGGACAGCCTTTCCCCCTATGGCTACACCTTC. It yields the protein CASSLALDSLSPYGYTF.

The gene calls are TRBV30 and TRBJ2-3; D uncertain. Germline V lookup: CDR1 GTSNPN, CDR2 SVGIG (reference sequence). The ends were cut back, 0 bases at V and 1 base at J, with 2 bases in the middle. The CDR3 is 12 amino acids. The CDR3 here is CAWSVGTDTQYF. The CDR3 bases are TGTGCCTGGAGTGTCGGCACAGATACGCAGTATTTT. The whole variable domain, remainder taken from reference TRBV30 and TRBJ2-3, is SQTIHQWPATLVQPVGSPLSLECTVEGTSNPNLYWYRQAAGRGLQLLFYSVGIGQISSEVPQNLSASRPQDRQFILSSKKLLLSDSGFYLCAWSVGTDTQYFGPGTRLTVL.

The chain combines TRBV7-8 with TRBJ1-3, with D perhaps matching TRBD1 (6 bases). CDR3 length equals 16 residues. CDR1 SGHVS and CDR2 FQNEAQ come from the germline V gene. The V end was cut by 5 bases, the J end by 1 base, with 15 bases between. CDR3 loop: CASSLTGLASGNTIYF. The CDR3 DNA reads TGTGCCAGCAGCCTCACAGGGCTAGCTTCTGGAAACACCATATATTTT. The variable domain in full, completed from reference TRBV7-8 and TRBJ1-3, reads GAGVSQSPRYKVAKRGQDVALRCDPISGHVSLFWYQQALGQGPEFLTYFQNEAQLDKSGLPSDRFFAERPEGSVSTLKIQRTQQEDSAVYLCASSLTGLASGNTIYFGEGSWLTVV.

The V gene is TRBV5-1, the J gene TRBJ2-7, with 9 nucleotides matching TRBD2. V lost 4 bases to trimming and J lost 0 bases; unmatched junction nucleotides: 11. Looked up from germline, CDR1 is SGHRS and CDR2 is YFSETQ. This CDR3 is built from 17 residues. The CDR3 sequence: CASSASPSGASSYEQYF. As DNA, the CDR3 is TGCGCCAGCAGCGCGAGCCCTAGCGGGGCGAGCTCCTACGAGCAGTACTTC.

The rearrangement links TRBV6-4 to TRBJ1-5, with TRBD1 matching 9 bases. This CDR3 is 18 amino acids long. Germline trimming cut 6 bases from V and 7 bases from J; bases unmatched to any gene: 19. Germline values: CDR1 MRHNA, CDR2 SNTAGT. The CDR3: CASRPRTGVDHCYQPQHF. The CDR3 nucleotides are TGTGCCAGCAGACCCCGGACAGGGGTCGATCACTGTTACCAGCCCCAGCATTTT.

The chain recombines TRBV19 with TRBJ1-2; no clear D. Germline assignment: CDR1 LNHDA and CDR2 SQIVND (reference sequence). Trimming removed 4 bases at V and 7 bases at J, with 16 bases between. The CDR3 length is 14 residues. CDR3 coding DNA: TGTGCCAGTAGTACCAGACCCACTCCGGGTGGCTACACCTTC. Translating gives CASSTRPTPGGYTF.

V and J are TRBV7-7 and TRBJ2-7; D is perhaps TRBD2 (6 bases). Germline V gene data show CDR1 as SSHAT and CDR2 as FNYEAQ (reference sequence). With 5 bases removed from V and 2 bases from J, the gap between germline ends came to 19 bases. This CDR3 is built from 16 residues. Written as DNA, the CDR3 is TGTGCCAGCAGCCCCCTCGCCGGGACTTCGACCTACGAGCAGTACTTC. As protein: CASSPLAGTSTYEQYF. The full variable domain, with the rest looked up from reference TRBV7-7 and TRBJ2-7, is GAGVSQSPRYKVTKRGQDVTLRCDPISSHATLYWYQQALGQGPEFLTYFNYEAQPDKSGLPSDRFSAERPEGSISTLTIQRTEQRDSAMYRCASSPLAGTSTYEQYFGPGTRLTVT.

The rearrangement links TRBV30 to TRBJ1-1; D is possibly TRBD1 (6 bases). CDR3 length equals 13 residues. Germline V gives CDR1 GTSNPN, CDR2 SVGIG (reference sequence). Trimming took 0 bases from V and 5 from J, leaving 10 bases between them. CDR3 amino acids: CAWSVNRETEAFF. The CDR3 DNA is TGTGCCTGGAGTGTAAACAGGGAGACTGAAGCTTTCTTT.

This clone has more than one count but fewer than ten. CDR3 protein: CASAGGYQETQYF. CDR3 bases: TGCGCCAGCGCCGGGGGGTACCAAGAGACCCAGTACTTC. The chain carries TRBV4-1 and TRBJ2-5; 7 nucleotides align to TRBD2. Germline V gives CDR1 MGHRA, CDR2 YSYEKL. J lost 0 bases, V lost 8 bases, and 3 bases had no gene match. The CDR3 has 13 amino acids.